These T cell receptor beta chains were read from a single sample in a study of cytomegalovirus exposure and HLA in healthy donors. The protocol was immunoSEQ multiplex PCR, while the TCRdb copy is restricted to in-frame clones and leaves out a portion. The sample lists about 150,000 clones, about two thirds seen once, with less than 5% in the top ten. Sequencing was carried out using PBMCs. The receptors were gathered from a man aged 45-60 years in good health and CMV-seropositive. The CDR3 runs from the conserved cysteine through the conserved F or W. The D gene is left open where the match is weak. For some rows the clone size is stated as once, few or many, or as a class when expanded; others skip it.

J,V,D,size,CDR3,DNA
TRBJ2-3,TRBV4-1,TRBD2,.,CASSPGLAISTDTQYF,TGCGCCAGCAGCCCGGGACTAGCCATTAGCACAGATACGCAGTATTTT
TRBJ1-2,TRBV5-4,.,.,CASSREDKGYTF,TGTGCCAGCAGCCGGGAAGACAAAGGCTACACCTTC
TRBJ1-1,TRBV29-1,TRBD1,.,CSVGGQGTEAFF,TGCAGCGTTGGGGGACAGGGCACTGAAGCTTTCTTT
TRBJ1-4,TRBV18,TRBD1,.,CASSPLGQGATNEKLFF,TGTGCCAGCTCACCACTCGGACAGGGGGCAACTAATGAAAAACTGTTTTTT
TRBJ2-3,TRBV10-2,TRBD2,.,CASSPGLAMDTQYF,TGCGCCAGCAGTCCGGGACTAGCGATGGATACGCAGTATTTT
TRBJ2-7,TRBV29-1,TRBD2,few,CSVPAGGGEQYF,TGCAGCGTTCCCGCGGGAGGGGGCGAGCAGTACTTC
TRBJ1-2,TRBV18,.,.,CASSPGQGWNYGYTF,TGTGCCAGCTCACCCGGGCAGGGGTGGAACTATGGCTACACCTTC
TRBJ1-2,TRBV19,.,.,CASSMASANYGYTF,TGTGCCAGTAGTATGGCTAGTGCGAACTATGGCTACACCTTC
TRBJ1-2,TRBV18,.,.,CASSSDRSTYNYGYTF,TGTGCCAGCTCATCAGACAGGTCCACGTATAACTATGGCTACACCTTC
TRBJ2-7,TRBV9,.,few,CASSVTDLAYEQYF,TGTGCCAGCAGCGTAACGGATCTAGCCTACGAGCAGTACTTC
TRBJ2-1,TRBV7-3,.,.,CASSSGSYNEQFF,TGTGCCAGCAGCTCCGGGAGTTACAATGAGCAGTTCTTC
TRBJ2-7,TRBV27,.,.,CASSEDFYEQYF,TGTGCCAGCAGCGAGGACTTTTACGAGCAGTACTTC
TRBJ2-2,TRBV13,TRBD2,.,CASSPSRMREGNTGELFF,TGTGCCAGCAGCCCCTCTCGAATGCGGGAGGGTAACACCGGGGAGCTGTTTTTT
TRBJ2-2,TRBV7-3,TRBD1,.,CASSTFGTGENTGELFF,TGTGCCAGCAGCACCTTCGGGACAGGGGAGAACACCGGGGAGCTGTTTTTT
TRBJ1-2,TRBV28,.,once,CASSQGRGANYGYTF,TGTGCCAGCAGCCAAGGACGGGGAGCTAACTATGGCTACACCTTC
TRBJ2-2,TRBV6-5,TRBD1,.,CASKMTGGITGELFF,TGTGCCAGCAAAATGACAGGGGGCATTACCGGGGAGCTGTTTTTT
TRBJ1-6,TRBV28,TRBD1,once,CASTPSQGANSPLHF,TGTGCCAGCACCCCCTCACAGGGGGCTAATTCACCCCTCCACTTT
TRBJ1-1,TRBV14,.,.,CASSQETAYNTEAFF,TGTGCCAGCAGCCAAGAGACAGCTTACAACACTGAAGCTTTCTTT
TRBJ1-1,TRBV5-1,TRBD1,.,CASSSQGGNTEAFF,TGCGCCAGCAGCTCACAGGGGGGGAACACTGAAGCTTTCTTT
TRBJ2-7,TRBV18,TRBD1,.,CASSPGQGSEQSF,TGTGCCAGCTCACCAGGACAGGGTTCCGAGCAGTCCTTC
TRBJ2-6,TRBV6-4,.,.,CASSDSTPGANVLTF,TGTGCCAGCAGTGACTCGACACCTGGGGCCAACGTCCTGACTTTC
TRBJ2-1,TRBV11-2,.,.,CASSSRVLDEQFF,TGTGCCAGCAGCTCCAGGGTTCTCGATGAGCAGTTCTTC
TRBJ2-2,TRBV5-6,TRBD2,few,CASSRGLAGGIAGELFF,TGTGCCAGCAGCCGGGGACTAGCGGGGGGGATCGCCGGGGAGCTGTTTTTT
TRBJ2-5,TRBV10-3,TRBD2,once,CATGTSGREQETQYF,TGTGCCACAGGGACTAGCGGGAGGGAACAAGAGACCCAGTACTTC
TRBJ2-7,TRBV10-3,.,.,CAIKQASSYEQYF,TGTGCCATCAAACAGGCGAGCTCCTACGAGCAGTACTTC
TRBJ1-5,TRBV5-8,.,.,CASSLGSGSSNQPQHF,TGTGCCAGCAGCTTGGGTTCGGGGAGTAGCAATCAGCCCCAGCATTTT
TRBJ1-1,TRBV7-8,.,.,CASSQARSGEATEAFF,TGTGCCAGCAGCCAAGCCCGGTCAGGGGAAGCCACTGAAGCTTTCTTT
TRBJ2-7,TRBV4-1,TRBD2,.,CASSQLLAGGGEQYF,TGCGCCAGCAGCCAATTACTAGCGGGGGGCGGCGAGCAGTACTTC
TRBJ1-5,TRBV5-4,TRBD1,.,CASSSQGANQPQHF,TGTGCCAGCAGCTCCCAGGGGGCGAATCAGCCCCAGCATTTT
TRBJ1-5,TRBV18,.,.,CASSQGDGQPQHF,TGTGCCAGCTCCCAGGGTGACGGTCAGCCCCAGCATTTT
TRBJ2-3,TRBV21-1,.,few,CASSPPGQGKDTQYF,TGTGCCAGCAGCCCCCCGGGACAGGGGAAGGATACGCAGTATTTT
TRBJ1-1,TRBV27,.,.,CASSSTANRVAFF,TGTGCCAGCAGTTCCACCGCCAACAGGGTAGCTTTCTTT
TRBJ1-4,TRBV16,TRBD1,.,CASSQRQGRLFF,TGTGCCAGCAGCCAGAGACAGGGACGGCTGTTTTTT
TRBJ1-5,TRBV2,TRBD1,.,CASRKDRPSSNQPQHF,TGTGCCAGCAGAAAGGACAGGCCATCGAGCAATCAGCCCCAGCATTTT
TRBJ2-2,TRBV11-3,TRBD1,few,CASSLGEYRGNTGELFF,TGTGCCAGCAGCTTAGGGGAATACAGGGGGAACACCGGGGAGCTGTTTTTT
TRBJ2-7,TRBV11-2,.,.,CASSSLGGYEQYF,TGTGCCAGCAGCTCCCTGGGGGGCTACGAGCAGTACTTC
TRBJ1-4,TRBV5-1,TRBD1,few,CASSFGQGGEKLFF,TGCGCCAGCAGCTTCGGACAGGGTGGGGAAAAACTGTTTTTT